One sample yielded the 3 T cell receptor beta chains listed below, sequenced in a study of identical twins. TCRdb recomputed calls from the 5' RACE reads with MiXCR, one row per CDR3 protein. The sample carries 220,000 or so distinct CDR3 sequences, roughly 7% recorded once. This sample also belongs to another study, concerning yellow fever vaccine responses in identical twins.

Specimen: memory (CD45RO+) T cells sorted from blood. The receptors shown here come from a woman under 30 in good health.

This clonotype was detected many times. The J gene is TRBJ2-1, the V gene TRBV6-5; 11 nucleotides line up with TRBD2. The CDR3 contains 17 residues. Germline V lookup: CDR1 MNHEY, CDR2 SVGAGI. The ends lost 0 bases at V and 3 bases at J; junction bases unmatched: 4. The CDR3 DNA follows: TGTGCCAGCAGTTACTCGCCACTAGCGGGAGTCTACAATGAGCAGTTCTTC. It codes for CASSYSPLAGVYNEQFF.

The V gene is TRBV24-1, the J gene TRBJ2-7; the D gene could be TRBD1 or TRBD2 (5 bases each). CDR1 and CDR2 (germline): KGHDR, SFDVKD. V was clipped by 3 bases and J by 6 bases, with 14 bases between them. CDR3 length: 14 residues. CDR3 coding DNA: TGTGCCACCAGTGATAAGGGACCAAAGCGCGAGCAGTACTTC. The encoded protein is CATSDKGPKREQYF.

This clonotype was picked up many times. The J gene is TRBJ2-1, the V gene TRBV12-3 or TRBV12-4; D remains unclear. Deletions cut 5 bases from V and 0 bases from J, with 11 bases between. The CDR3 has 15 residues. CDR3 region: CASSPLRRSYNEQFF. CDR3 nucleotide sequence: TGTGCCAGCAGTCCCCTGCGGCGCTCCTACAATGAGCAGTTCTTC.